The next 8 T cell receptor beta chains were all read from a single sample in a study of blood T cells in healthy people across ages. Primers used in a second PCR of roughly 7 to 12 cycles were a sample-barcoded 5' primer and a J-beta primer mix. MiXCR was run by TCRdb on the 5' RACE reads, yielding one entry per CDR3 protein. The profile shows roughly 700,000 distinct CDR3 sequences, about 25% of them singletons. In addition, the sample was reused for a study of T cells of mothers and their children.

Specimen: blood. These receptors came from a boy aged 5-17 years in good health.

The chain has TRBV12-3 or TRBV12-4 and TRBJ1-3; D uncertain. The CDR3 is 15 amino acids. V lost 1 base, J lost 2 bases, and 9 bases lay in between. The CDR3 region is CASSLVSGAGNTIYF. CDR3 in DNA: TGTGCCAGCAGTTTAGTATCAGGAGCTGGAAACACCATATATTTT.

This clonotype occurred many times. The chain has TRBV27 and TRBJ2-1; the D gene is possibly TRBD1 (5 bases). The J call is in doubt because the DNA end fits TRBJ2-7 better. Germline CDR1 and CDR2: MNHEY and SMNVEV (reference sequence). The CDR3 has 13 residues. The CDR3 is CASSSQGSYEQYF. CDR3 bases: TGTGCCAGCAGTTCCCAGGGATCCTACGAGCAGTACTTC.

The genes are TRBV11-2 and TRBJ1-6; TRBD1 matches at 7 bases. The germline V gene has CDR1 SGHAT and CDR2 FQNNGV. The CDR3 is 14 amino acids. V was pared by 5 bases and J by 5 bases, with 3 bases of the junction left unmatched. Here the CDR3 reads CASSLQGHNSPLHF. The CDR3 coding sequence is TGTGCCAGCAGCCTACAGGGGCATAATTCACCCCTCCACTTT.

CDR3 nucleotide sequence: TGTGCCAGCAGTTACTCCGAGGCAGTCGAGCAGTACTTC. Translation gives CASSYSEAVEQYF. The V call is TRBV6-6, the J call TRBJ2-7; D gene ambiguous. V shed 0 bases and J shed 6 bases, with 9 bases lying between them. CDR3 length: 13 residues. Germline V gene data show CDR1 as MNHNY and CDR2 as SVGAGI (reference sequence).

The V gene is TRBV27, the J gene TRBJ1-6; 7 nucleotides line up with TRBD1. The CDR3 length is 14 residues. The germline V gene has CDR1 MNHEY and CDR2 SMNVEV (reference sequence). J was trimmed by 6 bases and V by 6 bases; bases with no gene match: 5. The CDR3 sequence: CASRRTGGNSPLHF. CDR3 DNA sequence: TGTGCCAGCAGACGGACAGGCGGTAATTCACCCCTCCACTTT.

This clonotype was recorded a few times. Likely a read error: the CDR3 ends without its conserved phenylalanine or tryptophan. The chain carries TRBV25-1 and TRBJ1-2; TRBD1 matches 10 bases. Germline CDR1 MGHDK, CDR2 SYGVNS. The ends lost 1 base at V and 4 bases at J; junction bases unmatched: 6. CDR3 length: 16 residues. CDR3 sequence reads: CASSESRQGASYGYTL. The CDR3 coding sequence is TGTGCCAGCAGTGAATCCCGACAGGGGGCGAGCTATGGCTACACCCTC.

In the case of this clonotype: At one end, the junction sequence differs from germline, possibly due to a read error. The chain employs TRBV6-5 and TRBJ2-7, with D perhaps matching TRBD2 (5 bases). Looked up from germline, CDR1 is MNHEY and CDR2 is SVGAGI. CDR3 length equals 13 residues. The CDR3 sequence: CAGSYSGSYEQYF. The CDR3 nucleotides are TGTGCCGGCAGTTACAGCGGATCCTACGAGCAGTACTTC.

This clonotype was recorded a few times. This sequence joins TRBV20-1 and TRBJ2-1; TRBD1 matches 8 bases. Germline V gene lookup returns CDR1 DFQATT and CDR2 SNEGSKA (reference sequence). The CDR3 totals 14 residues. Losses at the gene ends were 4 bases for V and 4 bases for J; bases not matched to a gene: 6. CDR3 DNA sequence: TGCAGTGCTAAGGGGCAGGGGGCTTACAATGAGCAGTTCTTC. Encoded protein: CSAKGQGAYNEQFF.